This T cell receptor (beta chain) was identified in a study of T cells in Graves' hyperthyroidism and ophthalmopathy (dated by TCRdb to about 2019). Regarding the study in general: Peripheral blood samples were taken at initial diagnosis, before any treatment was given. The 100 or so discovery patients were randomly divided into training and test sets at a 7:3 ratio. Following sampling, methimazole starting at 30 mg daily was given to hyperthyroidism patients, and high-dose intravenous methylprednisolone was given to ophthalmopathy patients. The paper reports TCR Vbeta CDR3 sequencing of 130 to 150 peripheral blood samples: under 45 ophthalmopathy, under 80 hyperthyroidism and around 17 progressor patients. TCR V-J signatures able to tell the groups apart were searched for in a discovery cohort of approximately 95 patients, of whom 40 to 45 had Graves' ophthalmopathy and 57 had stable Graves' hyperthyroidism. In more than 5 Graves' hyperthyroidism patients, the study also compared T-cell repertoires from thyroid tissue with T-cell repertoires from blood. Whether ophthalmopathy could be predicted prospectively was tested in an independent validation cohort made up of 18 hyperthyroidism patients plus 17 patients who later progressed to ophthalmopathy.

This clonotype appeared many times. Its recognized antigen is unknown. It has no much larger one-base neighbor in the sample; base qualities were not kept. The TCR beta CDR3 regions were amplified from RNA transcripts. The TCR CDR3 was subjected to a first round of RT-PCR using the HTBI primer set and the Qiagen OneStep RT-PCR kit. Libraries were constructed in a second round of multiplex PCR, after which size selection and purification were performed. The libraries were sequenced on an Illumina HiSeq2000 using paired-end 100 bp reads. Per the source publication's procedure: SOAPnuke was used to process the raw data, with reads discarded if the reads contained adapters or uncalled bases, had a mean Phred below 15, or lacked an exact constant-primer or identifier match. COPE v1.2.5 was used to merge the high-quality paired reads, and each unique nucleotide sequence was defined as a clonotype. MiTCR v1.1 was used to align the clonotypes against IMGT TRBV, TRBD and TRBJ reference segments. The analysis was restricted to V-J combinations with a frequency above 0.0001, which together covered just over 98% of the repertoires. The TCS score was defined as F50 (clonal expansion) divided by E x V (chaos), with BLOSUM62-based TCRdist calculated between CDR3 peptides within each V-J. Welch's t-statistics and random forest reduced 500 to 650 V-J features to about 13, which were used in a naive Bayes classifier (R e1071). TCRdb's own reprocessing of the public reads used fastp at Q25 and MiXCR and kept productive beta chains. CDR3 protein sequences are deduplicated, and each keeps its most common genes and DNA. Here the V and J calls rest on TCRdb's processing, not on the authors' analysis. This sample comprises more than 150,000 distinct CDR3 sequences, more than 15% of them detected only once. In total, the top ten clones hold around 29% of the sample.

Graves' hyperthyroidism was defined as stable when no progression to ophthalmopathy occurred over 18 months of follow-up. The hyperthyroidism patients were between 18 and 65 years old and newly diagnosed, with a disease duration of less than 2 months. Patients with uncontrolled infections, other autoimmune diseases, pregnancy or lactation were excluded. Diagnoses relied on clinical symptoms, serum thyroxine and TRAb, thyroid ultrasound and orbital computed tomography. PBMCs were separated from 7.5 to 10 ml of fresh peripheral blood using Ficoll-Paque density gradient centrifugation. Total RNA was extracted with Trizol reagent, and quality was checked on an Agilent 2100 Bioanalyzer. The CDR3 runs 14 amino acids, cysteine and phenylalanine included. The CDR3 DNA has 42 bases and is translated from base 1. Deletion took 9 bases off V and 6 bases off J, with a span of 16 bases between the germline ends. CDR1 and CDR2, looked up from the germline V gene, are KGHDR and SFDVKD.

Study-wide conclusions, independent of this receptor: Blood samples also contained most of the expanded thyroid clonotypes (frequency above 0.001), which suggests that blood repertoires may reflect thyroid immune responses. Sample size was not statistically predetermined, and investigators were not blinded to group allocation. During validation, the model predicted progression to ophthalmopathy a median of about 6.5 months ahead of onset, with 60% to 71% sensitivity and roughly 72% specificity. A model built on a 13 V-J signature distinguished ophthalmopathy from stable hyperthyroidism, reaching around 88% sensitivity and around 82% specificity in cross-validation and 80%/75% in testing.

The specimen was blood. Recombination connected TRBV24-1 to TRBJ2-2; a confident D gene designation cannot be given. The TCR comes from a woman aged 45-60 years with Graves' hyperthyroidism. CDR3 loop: CATEVGRNPGELFF. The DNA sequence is TGTGCCACCGAGGTAGGGCGTAACCCCGGGGAGCTGTTTTTT.